This is a list of T cell receptor beta chains from one sample in a study of blood T cells in healthy people across ages. TCRdb re-called the 5' RACE reads with MiXCR, one entry per CDR3 protein. The repertoire holds 1.5 million or so distinct CDR3 sequences, with roughly 43% as singletons. The sequenced sample was blood. These receptors all stem from a woman aged 18-30 years in good health. CDR3s include the opening cysteine and the closing phenylalanine or tryptophan. A D gene is named only where the DNA matches it firmly. Expanded clones are given a class, and other clones once, few, many or no size at all.

V	size	D	J	CDR3	DNA
TRBV24-1	few	NA	TRBJ2-3	CATSDLGSRSTDTQYF	TGTGCCACCAGTGATTTGGGCAGTCGGAGCACAGATACGCAGTATTTT
TRBV18	NA	NA	TRBJ1-1	CASSPHGRLNTEAFF	TGTGCCAGCTCACCACACGGCCGACTGAACACTGAAGCTTTCTTT
TRBV20-1	few	NA	TRBJ2-2	CSASRTRRTGELFF	TGCAGTGCTAGCAGGACAAGACGCACCGGGGAGCTGTTTTTT
TRBV6-5	NA	TRBD1	TRBJ1-4	CASSYSPGGIDEKLFF	TGTGCCAGCAGTTACTCCCCAGGGGGTATAGATGAAAAACTGTTTTTT
TRBV20-1	NA	NA	TRBJ1-6	CSAEGHGNSPLHF	TGCAGTGCGGAAGGGCATGGTAATTCACCCCTCCACTTT
TRBV4-2	NA	NA	TRBJ1-5	CASSQSEVGQPQHF	TGTGCCAGCAGCCAAAGCGAGGTAGGGCAGCCCCAGCATTTT
TRBV20-1	many	NA	TRBJ2-3	CSARELRRGLTDTQYF	TGCAGTGCTAGAGAACTTCGCAGGGGACTAACAGATACGCAGTATTTT
TRBV2	NA	NA	TRBJ2-1	CASSPPEQFF	TGTGCCAGCAGTCCCCCTGAGCAGTTCTTC
TRBV4-1	NA	TRBD2	TRBJ2-1	CASSQDFSTSGGTYNEQFF	TGCGCCAGCAGCCAAGATTTCAGCACTAGCGGGGGGACCTACAATGAGCAGTTCTTC
TRBV13	NA	NA	TRBJ2-1	CASSEDADNEQFF	TGTGCCAGCAGCGAGGACGCGGACAATGAGCAGTTCTTC